The present T cell receptor (beta chain) was sequenced within a study of T cell responses to AZD1222 COVID-19 vaccine. Notes on this clone: Its matching antigen is unknown.

Method: immunoSEQ multiplex PCR; TCRdb's copy keeps in-frame clones and lacks some. This repertoire shows about 120,000 clones, 85% to 95% found once; its top ten account for less than 6%. V lost 4 bases to trimming and J lost 5 bases, with 17 bases between them. CDR3 size: 15 residues. The germline V gene encodes CDR1 LNHDA and CDR2 SQIVND (reference sequence). Study outcomes and limitations: Spike-specific TCR breadth and depth grew following two AZD1222 doses. The CD4 TCRs associated with vaccination extended across spike and predominated at 160-218 and 743-854. In all cases, repertoires were sampled only after the peak T cell response.

The clonotype was recovered from an adult who received the AZD1222 COVID-19 vaccine. Sequenced here: peripheral blood, sampled 28 days after the second AZD1222 dose. The V and J genes are TRBV19 and TRBJ2-5, with a tentative D call TRBD2 (5 bases). CDR3 loop: CASSRSGNPGETQYF. CDR3 nucleotide sequence: TGTGCCAGTAGTAGGAGCGGCAATCCGGGGGAGACCCAGTACTTC.